Detailed here is one T cell receptor beta chain. Its antigen remains unknown. CD8 cells regarded as naive lacked CD45RO, were positively chosen for CCR7, and omitted terminally differentiated effector memory CD45RA+ cells. This sample was taken from a study of shared clonotypes between healthy human individuals. Study in general: Donors had three CD4 naive, three CD4 memory, two CD8 naive and one CD8 memory plate apiece. Study outcomes and limitations: An effect of sequencing depth on clonotype sharing among donors was expected.

Data came from immunoSEQ multiplex PCR; TCRdb stores just in-frame clones and leaves some out. Here the sample spans about 680,000 clones, about 90% being singletons. This receptor was identified in a man aged 30-40 years in good health. The sequenced sample was naive CD8+ T cells sorted from blood.

The CDR3 reads CASSPPRGGVADEQFF. The CDR3 bases are TGTGCCAGCAGCCCACCCCGGGGAGGGGTCGCTGATGAGCAGTTCTTC. The V gene is TRBV7-9, the J gene TRBJ2-1; 7 bases line up with TRBD2. Trimming cost V 5 bases and J 8 bases; bases outside gene matches: 15. CDR1 and CDR2 (germline): SEHNR, FQNEAQ (reference sequence). CDR3 length: 16 residues. Complete variable domain (other parts from reference TRBV7-9 and TRBJ2-1): DTGVSQNPRHKITKRGQNVTFRCDPISEHNRLYWYRQTLGQGPEFLTYFQNEAQLEKSRLLSDRFSAERPKGSFSTLEIQRTEQGDSAMYLCASSPPRGGVADEQFFGPGTRLTVL.